One and the same sample provided the 5 T cell receptor beta chains below, sequenced in a study of OX40 agonist ivuxolimab in advanced cancers. TCRdb's table, derived via immunoSEQ multiplex PCR, lists solely in-frame clones and lacks some. This table has some 80,000 clones, 85% to 90% appearing once. The source material was CD4+ or CD8+ T cells sorted from blood, sampled in a trial of the OX40 agonist ivuxolimab. The source of these receptors is an adult with an advanced solid tumor such as melanoma, head and neck, liver or kidney cancer.

This clone was found a few times. The V and J genes are TRBV4-2 and TRBJ1-5, with TRBD1 matching 8 bases. V was pared by 0 bases and J by 2 bases, with 3 bases of the junction left unmatched. CDR1 and CDR2 from the germline V gene are LGHNA and YNFKEQ. The CDR3 extends over 16 amino acids. CDR3 nucleotides: TGTGCCAGCAGCCAAGAAGTACAGGGGGGCAATCAGCCCCAGCATTTT. Translation gives CASSQEVQGGNQPQHF.

The rearrangement joins TRBV5-1 to TRBJ2-5; tentatively, D is TRBD1 (5 bases). There are 16 residues in the CDR3. Germline V gene lookup returns CDR1 SGHRS and CDR2 YFSETQ. V lost 1 base and J lost 4, with 17 bases in between. This CDR3 is CASSLWAQGGRETQYF. In DNA, the CDR3 is TGCGCCAGCAGCTTGTGGGCCCAGGGCGGCCGAGAGACCCAGTACTTC.

The chain carries TRBV11-1 and TRBJ1-2; 10 nucleotides agree with TRBD1. Germline V lookup: CDR1 SGHAT, CDR2 FQDESV (reference sequence). The V and J ends lost 4 bases and 2 bases, in that order; junction bases with no gene match: 1. The CDR3 has 14 residues. The CDR3 DNA reads TGTGCCAGCAGCTGGGGACAGGGGAACTATGGCTACACCTTC. Translation: CASSWGQGNYGYTF.

The chain has TRBV29-1 and TRBJ2-3; D might be TRBD1 (5 bases). Germline V gene lookup returns CDR1 SQVTM and CDR2 ANQGSEA. The V and J ends lost 6 bases and 9 bases respectively, with 13 bases between them. The CDR3 extends over 11 amino acids. Here the CDR3 DNA reads TGCAGCGTCCTGACCACAGGCACGCAGTATTTT. It is translated as CSVLTTGTQYF.

The chain has TRBV30 and TRBJ1-5; D gene uncertain. The CDR3 loop spans 13 amino acids. Trimming cost V 0 bases and J 9 bases, with 12 bases left between them. Germline assignment: CDR1 GTSNPN and CDR2 SVGIG (reference sequence). CDR3 bases: TGTGCCTGGAGTGTAGGCCCCCGGAGGCCCCAGCATTTT. Amino acids: CAWSVGPRRPQHF.